The T cell receptor beta chain under discussion was sequenced for a study of T cell repertoires in cytomegalovirus infection. TCRdb re-called the reads with MiXCR, one entry per CDR3 protein. The profile shows fewer than 200,000 distinct CDR3 sequences, approximately 15% of them singletons. Germline values: CDR1 SQVTM, CDR2 ANQGSEA. CDR3 length: 19 residues. V gave up 0 bases and J gave up 6 bases; unmatched junction bases: 18. The chain carries TRBV29-1 and TRBJ2-7, with 12 nucleotides matching TRBD1. This TCR came from a human donor in good health (CMV status not recorded). Some clones in this sample may be carry-over from other donors' samples. The sample consisted of PBMCs. CDR3 nucleotides: TGCAGCGTTGAAGATGTTATTGGGGACAGGGGGCGATCCCCCGGCGAGCAGTACTTC. It encodes CSVEDVIGDRGRSPGEQYF.